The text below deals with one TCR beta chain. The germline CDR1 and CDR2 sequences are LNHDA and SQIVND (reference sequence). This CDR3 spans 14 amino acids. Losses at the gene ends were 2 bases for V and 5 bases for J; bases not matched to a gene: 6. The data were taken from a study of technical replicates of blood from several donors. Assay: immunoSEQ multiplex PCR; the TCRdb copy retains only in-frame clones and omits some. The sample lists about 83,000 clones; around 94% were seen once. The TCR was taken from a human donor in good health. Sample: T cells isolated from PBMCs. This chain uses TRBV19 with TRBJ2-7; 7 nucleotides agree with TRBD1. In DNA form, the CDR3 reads TGTGCCAGTAGTATACACAGGGGATCCGACGAGCAGTACTTC. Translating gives CASSIHRGSDEQYF.